This T cell receptor beta chain was identified in a study of blood T cells in healthy people across ages. Turning to the study itself: Capture by template switching was about one barcoded beta molecule per two T cells.

This clonotype turned up a few times. The target antigen is unknown. Together with a sample-barcoded 5' primer, a J-beta primer mix was included in a second PCR lasting about 7 to 12 cycles. TCRdb re-analysed the 5' RACE reads in MiXCR, keeping a single row per CDR3 protein. Of some 700,000 distinct CDR3 sequences in the sample, 22% were seen once. The V and J ends lost 6 bases and 4 bases respectively, with 15 bases between them. Germline loops: CDR1 SSHAT, CDR2 FNYEAQ (reference sequence). This CDR3 has 14 amino acids. General study results and limits: Researchers deemed the diversity estimates from one million T cells underestimates.

The chain joins TRBV7-7 to TRBJ2-5; tentatively, D is TRBD2 (6 bases). The sequencing sample was made of blood. The sequence was obtained from a man between 65 and 85 years old in good health. CDR3 sequence (DNA): TGTGCCAGCAGTCTGACCCGGAGGGGAGAGACCCAGTACTTC. It specifies CASSLTRRGETQYF.